This T cell receptor beta chain was captured by sequencing in a study of blood T cells in healthy people across ages. Germline loops: CDR1 KGHSH, CDR2 LQKENI. The length of the CDR3 is 14 residues. V gave up 2 bases and J gave up 7 bases, with 14 bases separating them. Findings of the study overall: Aged donors had fewer naive CD4+ cells and lower diversity than long-lived donors.

Regarding this clonotype: Its antigen remains unknown.

Next came a second PCR, run for about 6 to 11 cycles, which used a sample-barcoded 5' primer along with a J-beta primer mix. TCRdb itself ran the 5' RACE reads through MiXCR, one entry per CDR3 protein. The sample records over 1,500,000 distinct CDR3 sequences, about two fifths being singletons. Material for sequencing was blood. The source is a human donor in good health. The gene calls are TRBV18 and TRBJ1-2, with unresolved D. The chain's CDR3 is CASSPSAWTTGYTF. The CDR3 DNA follows: TGTGCCAGCTCACCAAGCGCCTGGACCACTGGCTACACCTTC. Combining the CDR3 with reference TRBV18 and TRBJ1-2 gives the whole variable domain NAGVMQNPRHLVRRRGQEARLRCSPMKGHSHVYWYRQLPEEGLKFMVYLQKENIIDESGMPKERFSAEFPKEGPSILRIQQVVRGDSAAYFCASSPSAWTTGYTFGSGTRLTVV.